These 16 T cell receptor beta chains share one sample of origin, sequenced in a study of patients and donors after allogeneic stem cell transplantation. Each CDR3 protein is one row after TCRdb ran MiXCR on the RT-PCR reads. The sample has about a million distinct CDR3 sequences; around 17% are singletons. Sequenced material: blood, either unsorted or a sorted T cell fraction (not recorded which). All receptors come from a human donor who was either an allogeneic HSCT recipient or a stem cell or donor lymphocyte infusion donor (not recorded which). It is not recorded whose cells these are; they may come from a transplant donor.

The rearrangement joins TRBV10-2 to TRBJ2-7; TRBD1 matches 7 bases. V lost 2 bases, J lost 4 bases, and 5 bases stayed unmatched. The CDR3 is made up of 14 amino acids. CDR1 WSHSY and CDR2 SAAADI come from the germline V gene. The CDR3 loop is CASSEDDRAYEQYF. The CDR3, as DNA: TGCGCCAGCAGTGAGGATGACAGGGCTTACGAGCAGTACTTC.

This clonotype was counted a few times. The chain uses TRBV5-6 and TRBJ1-1, with 7 nucleotides matching TRBD1. Losses at the gene ends were 0 bases for V and 6 bases for J; bases not matched to a gene: 11. The CDR3 is made up of 16 amino acids. Germline CDR1 is SGHDT and CDR2 is YYEEEE. This CDR3 is CASSLVRGQEFAEAFF. CDR3 bases: TGTGCCAGCAGCTTGGTAAGGGGGCAGGAGTTCGCTGAAGCTTTCTTT.

The chain combines TRBV6-1 with TRBJ1-3; D remains unclear. This CDR3 spans 16 amino acids. Trimming removed 6 bases at V and 0 bases at J, with 15 bases between. Germline-derived CDR1 and CDR2 are MNHNS and SASEGT. The CDR3 loop reads CASRGRAFSSGNTIYF. CDR3 in DNA: TGTGCCAGCAGAGGACGGGCCTTCTCCTCTGGAAACACCATATATTTT.

This clonotype was recorded a few times. V and J are TRBV15 and TRBJ2-7, with a weak D call TRBD2 (6 bases). CDR1 is LNHNV and CDR2 is YYDKDF in the germline V gene (reference sequence). Trimming stripped 1 base from V and 3 bases from J, with 13 bases between. CDR3 size: 15 residues. The CDR3 sequence: CATSRGTLSGYEQYF. CDR3 coding DNA: TGTGCCACCAGCAGAGGCACCCTTAGCGGCTACGAGCAGTACTTC.

The chain combines TRBV20-1 with TRBJ1-1; D gene uncertain. The CDR3 covers 15 residues. Trimming stripped 5 bases from V and 1 base from J, with 17 bases between. Germline CDR1 and CDR2: DFQATT and SNEGSKA (reference sequence). The CDR3 DNA reads TGCAGTGCTTCCCGGAGACTGGTAACGAACACTGAAGCTTTCTTT. It specifies CSASRRLVTNTEAFF.

There are a few counts of this clonotype. The chain links TRBV9 to TRBJ2-1, with TRBD2 matching over 12 bases. Trimming removed 0 bases from V and 8 bases from J; junction bases left unmatched: 0. The germline V gene encodes CDR1 SGDLS and CDR2 YYNGEE. The CDR3 totals 14 residues. The CDR3 DNA reads as TGTGCCAGCAGCGTAGGACTAGCGGGGGATGAGCAGTTCTTC. This codes for CASSVGLAGDEQFF. The full variable domain, with the rest looked up from reference TRBV9 and TRBJ2-1, is DSGVTQTPKHLITATGQRVTLRCSPRSGDLSVYWYQQSLDQGLQFLIQYYNGEERAKGNILERFSAQQFPDLHSELNLSSLELGDSALYFCASSVGLAGDEQFFGPGTRLTVL.

The chain carries TRBV10-3 and TRBJ1-1; possibly TRBD1 for D (5 bases). Per germline, CDR1 ENHRY and CDR2 SYGVKD. Trimming took off 6 bases at V and 4 bases at J, with 12 bases between the two ends. This CDR3 region has 13 residues. CDR3 coding DNA: TGTGCCATCAGGGGAGGGGAGTGCACTGAAGCTTTCTTT. Translating gives CAIRGGECTEAFF.

V gene TRBV6-5 combines with J gene TRBJ1-3; perhaps TRBD1 as D (5 bases). The CDR3 sequence is 18 residues long. Trimming took off 1 base at V and 4 bases at J, with 20 bases between the two ends. Germline V gene lookup returns CDR1 MNHEY and CDR2 SVGAGI. The CDR3 DNA sequence: TGTGCCAGCAGTTACTTTGGGGGACGCCAGTTCTCGGGAAACACCATATATTTT. The encoded protein is CASSYFGGRQFSGNTIYF.

The J gene is TRBJ1-6, the V gene TRBV10-3; maybe TRBD1 (5 bases). V lost 10 bases, J lost 5 bases, and 12 bases lay in between. CDR3 length: 13 amino acids. Looked up from germline, CDR1 is ENHRY and CDR2 is SYGVKD. This CDR3 reads CATQQADNSPLHF. The DNA for the CDR3 is TGTGCCACCCAACAGGCGGATAATTCACCCCTCCACTTT.

V gene TRBV18 combines with J gene TRBJ2-1, with a weak D call TRBD2 (5 bases). CDR1 is KGHSH, CDR2 LQKENI, per germline. The CDR3 contains 14 residues. Between the trimmed V and J ends, which lost 7 bases and 10 bases, there was a span of 20 bases. For the CDR3, the DNA is TGTGCCAGCTTCCGGGAAAAAACTTTTGGAGAGCAGTTCTTC. Translated, it gives CASFREKTFGEQFF.

This sequence joins TRBV20-1 and TRBJ2-7, with 7 bases identical to TRBD1. The V gene's germline CDR1 is DFQATT and CDR2 SNEGSKA (reference sequence). CDR3 length: 13 amino acids. The trim removed 5 bases at V and 2 bases at J, leaving 6 bases unmatched. The chain's CDR3 is CSAGRGTPYEQYF. CDR3 bases: TGCAGTGCTGGCAGGGGGACCCCCTACGAGCAGTACTTC.

This clonotype came up a few times. V usage is TRBV20-1 and J usage is TRBJ2-5; D is perhaps TRBD2 (6 bases). CDR1 and CDR2 from the germline V gene are DFQATT and SNEGSKA (reference sequence). Trimming removed 0 bases from V and 5 bases from J, with 25 bases in between. This CDR3 has 18 residues. The CDR3 loop is CSARDGSQRAPVGETQYF. The CDR3 DNA reads TGCAGTGCTAGAGATGGAAGCCAGCGGGCACCTGTTGGGGAGACCCAGTACTTC.

In this sample, this clonotype turned up a few times. The chain is built from TRBV5-6 and TRBJ1-2, with D tentatively TRBD1 (6 bases). Trimming removed 0 bases from V and 7 bases from J, with 7 bases in between. Germline CDR1 and CDR2: SGHDT and YYEEEE. The CDR3 covers 12 residues. CDR3 DNA: TGTGCCAGCAGCTTGGACAGGGTTGGCTACACCTTC. It encodes CASSLDRVGYTF.

As regards this clonotype: A read error may account for a junction end that differs from germline. The chain employs TRBV5-1 and TRBJ1-5; TRBD1 matches at 8 bases. This CDR3 has 16 residues. Germline V gene data show CDR1 as SGHRS and CDR2 as YFSETQ. The CDR3 here is CASSTGTGLSNQPQHF. CDR3 nucleotide sequence: TGTGCCAGCAGTACCGGGACAGGACTATCCAATCAGCCCCAGCATTTT.

This clonotype was seen only a few times. The chain is built from TRBV9 and TRBJ2-7; D gene unclear. The ends were cut back, 0 bases at V and 7 bases at J, with 11 bases in the middle. The germline gives CDR1 SGDLS, CDR2 YYNGEE. The CDR3 is 13 amino acids. The CDR3 bases are TGTGCCAGCAGCGTAGATATAGGGCGGGAGCAGTACTTC. Its translation is CASSVDIGREQYF.

This clonotype was detected a few times. The gene calls are TRBV20-1 and TRBJ2-7; 9 bases agree with TRBD1. CDR3 size: 14 residues. Germline V gives CDR1 DFQATT, CDR2 SNEGSKA (reference sequence). Trimming at V came to 5 bases and at J to 7 bases, leaving 12 bases not matched to a gene. CDR3 DNA: TGCAGTGCTGCCACAGGGGGCACCAGGGGGGAGCAGTACTTC. Protein: CSAATGGTRGEQYF.